This passage covers 10 T cell receptor beta chains from one sample sequenced in a study of beta chain features in type 1 diabetes. The whole isolated RNA underwent reverse transcription, so sequencing captured expressed TCRB transcripts. Method: immunoSEQ multiplex PCR; TCRdb's copy keeps in-frame clones and lacks some. Among a few hundred thousand clones, approximately 12% were seen once, and the ten largest hold 0.0095% to 0.012%. No cognate antigen is known for these TCRs. Study observations and caveats: When Type 1 diabetes patients were examined, their TCRB CDR3s proved moderately but significantly shorter in all four CD4+ subsets.

What was sequenced was naive CD4+ T cells from blood. Source of these receptors: a woman between 18 and 29 years old with type 1 diabetes.

This clone was detected a few times. V and J are TRBV11-2 and TRBJ1-1, with 8 nucleotides matching TRBD1. This CDR3 region has 15 residues. Looked up from germline, CDR1 is SGHAT and CDR2 is FQNNGV. After removal of 5 bases from V and 1 base from J, the junction contained 6 bases not matched to a gene. DNA of the CDR3: TGTGCCAGCAGCCCCCTGGACAGGGCGAACACTGAAGCTTTCTTT. Protein sequence: CASSPLDRANTEAFF.

The rearrangement joins TRBV10-3 to TRBJ1-5, with 7 bases identical to TRBD1. The trim removed 6 bases at V and 6 bases at J, leaving 2 bases unmatched. The CDR3 spans 12 residues. Germline CDR1 is ENHRY and CDR2 is SYGVKD. The DNA of the CDR3 is TGTGCCATCAGCACAGGGGCTCAGCCCCAGCATTTT. This encodes CAISTGAQPQHF.

In this sample, this clone turned up a few times. CDR3 region: CASSLSGTGTAGYTF. The CDR3 nucleotides read TGTGCCAGCAGCTTATCCGGGACAGGCACAGCTGGCTACACCTTC. This chain uses TRBV7-9 with TRBJ1-2, with TRBD1 matching 8 bases. The CDR3 runs 15 residues. Trimming cost V 2 bases and J 7 bases; bases outside gene matches: 9. Germline CDR1 SEHNR, CDR2 FQNEAQ (reference sequence). Using reference TRBV7-9 and TRBJ1-2 for the parts outside the CDR3, the full variable domain is DTGVSQNPRHKITKRGQNVTFRCDPISEHNRLYWYRQTLGQGPEFLTYFQNEAQLEKSRLLSDRFSAERPKGSFSTLEIQRTEQGDSAMYLCASSLSGTGTAGYTFGSGTRLTVV.

This clone was counted between two and nine times. V gene TRBV7-8 combines with J gene TRBJ1-1; 11 bases line up with TRBD1. The CDR3 totals 17 residues. Germline CDR1 reads SGHVS; CDR2 reads FQNEAQ. V lost 4 bases and J lost 1; bases outside the gene matches: 8. CDR3 loop: CASSWGSGTGGNTEAFF. CDR3 in DNA: TGTGCCAGCAGCTGGGGCTCGGGGACAGGGGGGAACACTGAAGCTTTCTTT.

J is TRBJ2-5 and V is TRBV18; D may be TRBD2 (7 bases). This CDR3 has 14 residues. Trimming stripped 3 bases from V and 4 bases from J, with 12 bases between. Germline CDR1 reads KGHSH; CDR2 reads LQKENI. The CDR3 DNA sequence: TGTGCCAGCTCACCGAACGGGGGGCGAGAGACCCAGTACTTC. Residues: CASSPNGGRETQYF.

This clone has a handful of counts. The CDR3 is CSVEPLAGELLPTDTQYF. The CDR3 nucleotides are TGCAGCGTTGAACCCCTAGCGGGAGAGTTACTACCAACAGATACGCAGTATTTT. J is TRBJ2-3 and V is TRBV29-1, with TRBD2 matching over 10 bases. Germline-derived CDR1 and CDR2 are SQVTM and ANQGSEA. Losses at the gene ends were 2 bases for V and 3 bases for J; bases not matched to a gene: 14. The CDR3 extends over 18 amino acids.

The chain joins TRBV15 to TRBJ1-4, with D unclear. Germline CDR1 and CDR2: LNHNV and YYDKDF (reference sequence). The V gene lost 0 bases and the J gene lost 4 bases, with 6 bases spanning the gap. The CDR3 has 14 residues. Here the CDR3 reads CATSRDRYNEKLFF. CDR3 bases: TGTGCCACCAGCAGAGATCGGTATAATGAAAAACTGTTTTTT.

The chain carries TRBV6-6 and TRBJ1-2, with D tentatively TRBD1 (5 bases). The CDR3 is 13 amino acids. V was pared by 8 bases and J by 4 bases, with 14 bases between. CDR1 is MNHNY and CDR2 is SVGAGI in the germline V gene (reference sequence). CDR3 sequence reads: CASFHGGSYGYTF. In DNA form, the CDR3 reads TGTGCCAGCTTCCACGGGGGTAGCTATGGCTACACCTTC.

Comments on this clone: Other nucleotide sequences from this sample produce the same CDR3. The rearrangement joins TRBV6-5 to TRBJ1-2; perhaps TRBD1 as D (5 bases). Trimming cost V 0 bases and J 4 bases, with 9 bases left between them. The germline V gene has CDR1 MNHEY and CDR2 SVGAGI. The CDR3 has 14 residues. The CDR3 is CASSYSTGGYGYTF. DNA for the CDR3: TGTGCCAGCAGTTACTCGACCGGGGGCTATGGCTACACCTTC.

This clone was seen more than once but under ten times. In DNA form, the CDR3 reads TGTGCCAGCAGCGTGACAGGGAGAGCAAAACTGTTTTTT. Translated: CASSVTGRAKLFF. This rearrangement joins TRBV7-2 to TRBJ1-4; 7 positions agree with TRBD1. The V segment lost 5 bases and the J segment 10 bases; nucleotides outside the gene matches: 7. The CDR3 loop spans 13 amino acids. Germline lookup yields CDR1 SGHTA and CDR2 FQGNSA.